This TCR beta chain is drawn from a study of blood T cells in healthy people across ages. Regarding the study as a whole: CMV infection status of these donors was not known.

The donors, healthy Caucasians from Russia, were aged roughly 6 to 95. Samples had at least 7 million PBMCs isolated from them. This CDR3 is built from 15 residues. Germline lookup yields CDR1 SNHLY and CDR2 FYNNEI. With a J-beta primer mix and a sample-barcoded 5' primer, a second PCR ran roughly 6 to 11 cycles. Carrying 12 random nucleotides, a template-switch adaptor labeled each individual cDNA molecule. In TCRdb, the 5' RACE reads were re-called with MiXCR into one record per CDR3 protein. This table holds around 1,800,000 distinct CDR3 sequences, more than 35% found once. This clonotype occurred many times. Antigen: not known. This may stem from a read error, because a much larger clone lies one nucleotide away.

Sequencing input: blood. The source is a human donor in good health. V gene TRBV2 combines with J gene TRBJ2-1; 8 nucleotides align to TRBD2. The DNA matches TRBJ2-7 better at its end, which makes the J call doubtful. CDR3 in DNA: TGTGCCAGCGGAGGTGGCGGGGGGTCCTACAATGAGCAGTACTTC. This sequence encodes CASGGGGGSYNEQYF.